This passage covers 15 T cell receptor beta chains from one sample sequenced in a study of blood T cell repertoires in COVID-19. TCRdb's table, derived via immunoSEQ multiplex PCR, lists solely in-frame clones and lacks some. The data hold about 200,000 clones, with 76% observed a single time. The sample was PBMCs or T cells enriched from blood (not recorded which). The receptors shown here come from a woman aged 50 to 60 with acute COVID-19.

The chain combines TRBV30 with TRBJ1-2; D gene ambiguous. Germline V gene data show CDR1 as GTSNPN and CDR2 as SVGIG (reference sequence). CDR3 length: 13 amino acids. Trimming stripped 0 bases from V and 4 bases from J, with 9 bases between. The CDR3 region is CAWSVSHAYGYTF. Written as DNA, the CDR3 is TGTGCCTGGAGTGTATCACACGCCTATGGCTACACCTTC.

The V call is TRBV6-5, the J call TRBJ1-5, with 7 positions matching TRBD1. The J segment lost 1 base and the V segment lost 10 bases, leaving 10 bases of the junction unmatched. Germline V gene data show CDR1 as MNHEY and CDR2 as SVGAGI. This CDR3 contains 15 residues. CDR3 sequence (DNA): TGTGCCACCAGACGACAGGGAAGGAGCAATCAGCCCCAGCATTTT. Its protein product is CATRRQGRSNQPQHF.

This clone was observed a few times. The chain carries TRBV28 and TRBJ1-2, with 10 bases identical to TRBD1. Looked up from germline, CDR1 is MDHEN and CDR2 is SYDVKM. This CDR3 comprises 15 residues. The V segment lost 6 bases and the J segment 6 bases; nucleotides outside the gene matches: 10. The CDR3 region has the DNA TGTGCCAGCAGGGGGGGACAGGGGCGAAAAAATGGCTACACCTTC. This encodes CASRGGQGRKNGYTF.

This clone showed up just once. The chain joins TRBV18 to TRBJ1-5; a possible D gene is TRBD1 (5 bases). Trimming took off 6 bases at V and 0 bases at J, with 15 bases between the two ends. This CDR3 has 16 amino acids. The germline V gene has CDR1 KGHSH and CDR2 LQKENI. DNA for the CDR3: TGTGCCAGCTCGCAATTATCACAGGATAGCAATCAGCCCCAGCATTTT. Protein sequence: CASSQLSQDSNQPQHF. Based on the CDR3 plus reference TRBV18 and TRBJ1-5, the full variable domain is NAGVMQNPRHLVRRRGQEARLRCSPMKGHSHVYWYRQLPEEGLKFMVYLQKENIIDESGMPKERFSAEFPKEGPSILRIQQVVRGDSAAYFCASSQLSQDSNQPQHFGDGTRLSIL.

This chain joins TRBV6-5 and TRBJ1-1; 9 bases agree with TRBD1. The V gene's germline CDR1 is MNHEY and CDR2 SVGAGI. Trimming cost V 5 bases and J 11 bases; bases outside gene matches: 9. This CDR3 contains 13 residues. The CDR3 protein is CASSPGTGLGAFF. The CDR3 coding sequence is TGTGCCAGCAGTCCCGGGACAGGGTTAGGGGCTTTCTTT.

The chain links TRBV3-1 (or the pseudogene TRBV3-2) to TRBJ1-3; unclear D gene. Germline V CDR1 and CDR2: LGHDT, YNNKEL (reference sequence). CDR3 length equals 19 residues. Deletions cut 4 bases from V and 0 bases from J, with 22 bases between. The CDR3 is CASSPPLGRPSSSGNTIYF. In nucleotides, the CDR3 is TGTGCCAGCAGCCCCCCTTTGGGGAGACCATCCTCCTCTGGAAACACCATATATTTT.

The gene calls are TRBV19 and TRBJ1-2; 9 bases are shared with TRBD1. CDR1 is LNHDA, CDR2 SQIVND, per germline (reference sequence). This CDR3 spans 20 amino acids. After removal of 6 bases from V and 2 bases from J, the junction contained 22 bases not matched to a gene. CDR3 DNA: TGTGCCAGTAGCGCCACGGGGTTCCGGGACAGGGAAGGGGAAAACTATGGCTACACCTTC. Encoded protein: CASSATGFRDREGENYGYTF. Looking up the rest from reference TRBV19 and TRBJ1-2 gives the full variable domain: DGGITQSPKYLFRKEGQNVTLSCEQNLNHDAMYWYRQDPGQGLRLIYYSQIVNDFQKGDIAEGYSVSREKKESFPLTVTSAQKNPTAFYLCASSATGFRDREGENYGYTFGSGTRLTVV.

The J gene is TRBJ1-5, the V gene TRBV5-6; 7 nucleotides agree with TRBD1. Germline V lookup: CDR1 SGHDT, CDR2 YYEEEE. The CDR3 covers 14 residues. V gave up 4 bases and J gave up 3 bases; unmatched junction bases: 4. The CDR3 nucleotides are TGTGCCAGCAGCATACAGGGGCTCAATCAGCCCCAGCATTTT. It translates to CASSIQGLNQPQHF.

This clone was observed a few times. Here the CDR3 DNA reads TGTGCCAGCAGCCGAGACGGGCCAGGGATTCAGTACTTC. It yields the protein CASSRDGPGIQYF. The chain has TRBV2 and TRBJ2-4; possible D gene TRBD1, 5 bases. Germline CDR1 and CDR2: SNHLY and FYNNEI. The CDR3 spans 13 residues. Trimming took off 6 bases at V and 10 bases at J, with 16 bases between the two ends.

The chain links TRBV11-2 to TRBJ2-1, with 8 bases fitting TRBD2. The trim removed 6 bases at V and 4 bases at J, leaving 8 bases unmatched. In germline, CDR1 is SGHAT, CDR2 FQNNGV. This CDR3 has 15 residues. The CDR3 protein is CASRRLAGLYNEQFF. The CDR3 nucleotides read TGTGCCAGCAGACGATTAGCGGGGCTATACAATGAGCAGTTCTTC.

This clone was detected a few times. Other DNA sequences in the same sample also yield this CDR3. This chain's CDR3 is CASHPGVRTEAFF. The CDR3 DNA follows: TGTGCCAGTCACCCGGGGGTTCGCACTGAAGCTTTCTTT. V is TRBV12-3 or TRBV12-4 and J is TRBJ1-1; a weak D match, TRBD1 (5 bases). V was trimmed by 9 bases and J by 4 bases, leaving 15 bases between them. The CDR3 loop spans 13 amino acids.

The rearrangement joins TRBV28 to TRBJ1-5; 8 bases agree with TRBD1. Germline-derived CDR1 and CDR2 are MDHEN and SYDVKM. Germline trimming cut 6 bases from V and 6 bases from J; bases unmatched to any gene: 4. This CDR3 has 13 residues. The CDR3: CASSRTGPQPQHF. In DNA, the CDR3 is TGTGCCAGCAGCCGGACAGGGCCTCAGCCCCAGCATTTT.

The J gene is TRBJ2-2, the V gene TRBV10-1; D gene uncertain. The germline V and J ends were trimmed by 0 bases and 5 bases, with 4 bases remaining between them. The CDR3 covers 13 residues. The V gene's germline CDR1 is WNHNN and CDR2 SYGVQD (reference sequence). The CDR3 coding sequence is TGCGCCAGCAGTGAGTCGTATACCGGGGAGCTGTTTTTT. Its protein is CASSESYTGELFF.

This clone is a singleton in its sample. The chain uses TRBV19 and TRBJ1-5; D uncertain. This CDR3 is 16 amino acids long. Germline CDR1 reads LNHDA; CDR2 reads SQIVND (reference sequence). Trimming pared 5 bases from V and 0 bases from J, leaving 14 bases between. CDR3 sequence: CASSGERAASNQPQHF. The CDR3 nucleotides are TGTGCCAGTAGTGGGGAGAGGGCAGCTAGCAATCAGCCCCAGCATTTT.

The chain carries TRBV10-1 and TRBJ1-6, with D maybe TRBD1 (6 bases). The CDR3 sequence is 17 residues long. Trimming removed 5 bases from V and 6 bases from J, with 20 bases in between. The V gene's germline CDR1 is WNHNN and CDR2 SYGVQD (reference sequence). CDR3 nucleotides: TGCGCCAGCAGTTCCCCCCAAGGGGGTCCCACTAATTCACCCCTCCACTTT. This encodes CASSSPQGGPTNSPLHF.